What follows are 16 T cell receptor beta chains derived from one specimen sequenced in a study of shared clonotypes between healthy human individuals. Using immunoSEQ multiplex PCR, the repertoire was profiled, and TCRdb retains in-frame clones only, with some absent. The table records some 1.1 million clones, approximately 75% of them present only once. Sequenced sample: memory CD4+ T cells from PBMCs. The subset here: CD45RA-negative fraction. Receptors originate from a young man in good health. Some clones in this sample may be carry-over from other donors' samples.

The chain recombines TRBV6-1 with TRBJ1-1; maybe TRBD1 (6 bases). Germline V CDR1 and CDR2: MNHNS, SASEGT. This CDR3 contains 13 residues. V was cut by 7 bases and J by 4 bases, with 13 bases left in between. CDR3 region: CASTRGPGTEAFF. The CDR3 bases are TGTGCCAGCACCCGGGGGCCCGGCACTGAAGCTTTCTTT.

As for this clone: This CDR3 is also generated by other DNA sequences in the sample. CDR3 protein: CASSWDGGTYEQYF. The CDR3 DNA sequence: TGTGCCAGCAGTTGGGACGGGGGGACCTACGAGCAGTACTTC. The chain carries TRBV27 and TRBJ2-7; 7 nucleotides match TRBD2. This CDR3 region has 14 residues. The V gene's germline CDR1 is MNHEY and CDR2 SMNVEV (reference sequence). V lost 4 bases and J lost 2; bases outside the gene matches: 5.

This clone is a singleton in its sample. V usage is TRBV28 and J usage is TRBJ1-5; possibly TRBD1 for D (5 bases). V lost 5 bases to trimming and J lost 10 bases, with 15 bases between them. The germline V gene has CDR1 MDHEN and CDR2 SYDVKM. The CDR3 runs to 13 residues. CDR3 residues: CASSKTEISPQHF. The CDR3 DNA reads TGTGCCAGCAGTAAGACAGAAATAAGCCCCCAGCATTTT.

The CDR3 loop reads CASSGAGQGYEQYF. CDR3 nucleotide sequence: TGTGCCAGCAGCGGAGCGGGACAGGGATACGAGCAGTACTTC. The chain uses TRBV2 and TRBJ2-7; 9 bases agree with TRBD1. Germline V gene sequence: CDR1 SNHLY, CDR2 FYNNEI. The CDR3 has 14 amino acids. The V and J ends lost 6 bases and 4 bases, in that order; junction bases with no gene match: 7.

The chain joins TRBV7-9 to TRBJ2-7; D unresolved. The germline V and J ends were trimmed by 5 bases and 3 bases, with 11 bases remaining between them. CDR3 length: 13 residues. CDR1 and CDR2 from the germline V gene are SEHNR and FQNEAQ (reference sequence). The DNA of the CDR3 is TGTGCCAGCAGCCCGTACAACGGCTACGAGCAGTACTTC. Its protein product is CASSPYNGYEQYF.

This sequence joins TRBV5-4 and TRBJ1-4; D remains unclear. Germline CDR1 SGHNT, CDR2 YYREEE (reference sequence). The V and J ends lost 1 base and 12 bases respectively, with 13 bases between them. The CDR3 has 13 residues. CDR3 loop: CASSLYQGRELFF. In nucleotides, the CDR3 is TGTGCCAGCAGCTTGTATCAAGGGAGGGAACTGTTTTTT.

The V gene is TRBV2, the J gene TRBJ1-5; D possibly corresponds to TRBD1 (5 bases). V shed 6 bases and J shed 6 bases, with 18 bases lying between them. Germline V gives CDR1 SNHLY, CDR2 FYNNEI. CDR3 length: 15 amino acids. The CDR3 is CASSRDPLGGQPQHF. The CDR3 DNA sequence: TGTGCCAGCAGCCGGGACCCCCTGGGGGGTCAGCCCCAGCATTTT.

This clone has a handful of counts. The rearrangement uses TRBV10-2 and TRBJ1-5, with 9 bases identical to TRBD1. This CDR3 has 16 amino acids. Germline V gives CDR1 WSHSY, CDR2 SAAADI. Trimming removed 1 base from V and 4 bases from J; junction bases left unmatched: 5. The CDR3 loop reads CASSELKGQGNQPQHF. The CDR3 coding sequence is TGCGCCAGCAGTGAGTTAAAGGGACAGGGAAATCAGCCCCAGCATTTT.

The V gene is TRBV11-2, the J gene TRBJ2-3; TRBD2 is a possible D gene (5 bases). Germline lookup yields CDR1 SGHAT and CDR2 FQNNGV. Trimming removed 3 bases at V and 0 bases at J, with 10 bases between. The CDR3 length is 15 residues. Here the CDR3 reads CASSLGRSSTDTQYF. CDR3 nucleotide sequence: TGTGCCAGCAGCTTGGGGAGATCGAGCACAGATACGCAGTATTTT. The full variable domain, with the rest looked up from reference TRBV11-2 and TRBJ2-3, is EAGVAQSPRYKIIEKRQSVAFWCNPISGHATLYWYQQILGQGPKLLIQFQNNGVVDDSQLPKDRFSAERLKGVDSTLKIQPAKLEDSAVYLCASSLGRSSTDTQYFGPGTRLTVL.

The chain has TRBV5-6 and TRBJ2-7, with D possibly being TRBD1 or TRBD2 (5 bases each). This CDR3 is built from 13 residues. Germline V lookup: CDR1 SGHDT, CDR2 YYEEEE. With 0 bases removed from V and 6 bases from J, the gap between germline ends came to 10 bases. Here the CDR3 DNA reads TGTGCCAGCAGCTTGGGCTGGGACCCCGAGCAGTACTTC. This encodes CASSLGWDPEQYF. The whole variable domain, filled in from reference TRBV5-6 and TRBJ2-7, reads DAGVTQSPTHLIKTRGQQVTLRCSPKSGHDTVSWYQQALGQGPQFIFQYYEEEERQRGNFPDRFSGHQFPNYSSELNVNALLLGDSALYLCASSLGWDPEQYFGPGTRLTVT.

This clone was detected only a few times. The chain is built from TRBV28 and TRBJ2-7, with TRBD1 as a possible D gene (5 bases). The germline V gene encodes CDR1 MDHEN and CDR2 SYDVKM. V lost 10 bases and J 4 bases, leaving 20 bases between the germline ends. CDR3 length: 14 residues. The DNA for the CDR3 is TGTGCCACCATAGACAGCGCCGCGAGGTACGAGCAGTACTTC. This sequence encodes CATIDSAARYEQYF.

The chain has TRBV14 and TRBJ1-1; 8 bases line up with TRBD1. The length of the CDR3 is 13 residues. Germline-derived CDR1 and CDR2 are SGHDN and FVKESK. V shed 4 bases and J 5 bases; nucleotides not matched to a gene: 3. This chain's CDR3 is CASSRDRQTEAFF. The CDR3 nucleotides are TGTGCCAGCAGCCGGGACAGGCAAACTGAAGCTTTCTTT.

The chain recombines TRBV5-1 with TRBJ2-5; TRBD2 agrees at 7 bases. Losses at the gene ends were 4 bases for V and 2 bases for J; bases not matched to a gene: 2. This CDR3 has 13 amino acids. Germline CDR1 and CDR2: SGHRS and YFSETQ. CDR3 protein: CASSRTRQETQYF. The CDR3, as DNA: TGCGCCAGCAGCCGGACTAGACAAGAGACCCAGTACTTC.

The chain carries TRBV27 and TRBJ2-7; D uncertain. Germline V gene lookup returns CDR1 MNHEY and CDR2 SMNVEV (reference sequence). Trimming stripped 4 bases from V and 10 bases from J, with 8 bases between. This CDR3 has 10 residues. CDR3 residues: CASSSRPQYF. CDR3 nucleotides: TGTGCCAGCAGTTCCCGTCCCCAGTACTTC.

The chain is built from TRBV29-1 and TRBJ2-7; the match to TRBD2 covers 14 bases. J gave up 3 bases and V 4 bases, and 5 bases lay outside the gene matches. This CDR3 spans 15 amino acids. Germline lookup yields CDR1 SQVTM and CDR2 ANQGSEA. The CDR3 nucleotides are TGCAGCGTTGCCCCTGGACTAGCGGGGGGCTACGAGCAGTACTTC. It specifies CSVAPGLAGGYEQYF.

The V and J genes are TRBV29-1 and TRBJ2-5; D is ambiguous. The tail of the sequence fits TRBJ2-7 better, so the J call may be wrong. CDR3 length: 13 amino acids. Per the germline V gene, CDR1 is SQVTM and CDR2 is ANQGSEA. CDR3 loop: CSVVGQYHYEQYF. The CDR3 DNA sequence: TGCAGCGTTGTCGGGCAATACCACTACGAGCAGTACTTC.